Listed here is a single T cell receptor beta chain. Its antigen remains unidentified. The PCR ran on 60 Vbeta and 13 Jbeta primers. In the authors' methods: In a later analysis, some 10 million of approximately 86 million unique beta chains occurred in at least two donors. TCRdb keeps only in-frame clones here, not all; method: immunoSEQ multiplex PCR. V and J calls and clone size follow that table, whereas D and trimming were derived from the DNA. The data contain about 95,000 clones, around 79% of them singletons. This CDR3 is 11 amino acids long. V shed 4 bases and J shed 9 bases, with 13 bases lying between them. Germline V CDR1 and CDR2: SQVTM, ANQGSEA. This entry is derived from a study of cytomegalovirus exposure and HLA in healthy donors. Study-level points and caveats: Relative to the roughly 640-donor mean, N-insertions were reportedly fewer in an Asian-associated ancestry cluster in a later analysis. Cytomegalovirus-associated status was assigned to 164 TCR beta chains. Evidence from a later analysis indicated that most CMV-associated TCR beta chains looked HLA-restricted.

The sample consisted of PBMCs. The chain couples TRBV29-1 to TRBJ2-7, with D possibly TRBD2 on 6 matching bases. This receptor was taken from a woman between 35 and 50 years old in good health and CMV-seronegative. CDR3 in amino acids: CSVVWGGSQYF. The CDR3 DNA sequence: TGCAGCGTTGTCTGGGGAGGCTCGCAGTACTTC.